Each of the 6 T cell receptor beta chains below was sequenced from the same sample in a study of graft-versus-host responses after intestinal transplantation. Produced via immunoSEQ multiplex PCR; TCRdb's table is partial and in-frame only. The table shows approximately 85,000 clones, with about 93% occurring only once. What these receptors recognize is not known. The sequences come from unstimulated CD8+ T cells sorted from spleen or lymph node cells, collected before transplant. Receptor source: a human donor who was the organ donor for an intestinal transplant.

The chain employs TRBV6-5 and TRBJ2-5, with a tentative D call TRBD2 (5 bases). The CDR3 consists of 14 residues. Trimming stripped 4 bases from V and 11 bases from J, with 20 bases between. Germline V CDR1 and CDR2: MNHEY, SVGAGI. This CDR3 is CASSSSPGNTGQYF. CDR3 bases: TGTGCCAGCAGTTCCAGTCCGGGTAATACGGGGCAGTACTTC.

This clone was picked up one time. The genes are TRBV5-4 and TRBJ2-7, with D perhaps matching TRBD2 (6 bases). V dropped 2 bases and J dropped 3 bases, with 15 bases sitting between them. The CDR3 sequence is 15 residues long. The V gene's germline CDR1 is SGHNT and CDR2 YYREEE (reference sequence). This CDR3 is CASSFGDFSIYEQYF. The DNA of the CDR3 is TGTGCCAGCAGCTTCGGGGACTTTTCAATCTACGAGCAGTACTTC.

This chain uses TRBV9 with TRBJ2-2; the D gene is possibly TRBD2 (6 bases). Germline V gene sequence: CDR1 SGDLS, CDR2 YYNGEE. The V end was cut by 5 bases, the J end by 4 bases, with 18 bases between. The CDR3 consists of 16 residues. CDR3 DNA: TGTGCCAGCAGACCCCCGGGACTCGGTGGCACCGGGGAGCTGTTTTTT. It yields the protein CASRPPGLGGTGELFF.

The chain carries TRBV4-1 and TRBJ2-1; a weak D match, TRBD2 (6 bases). The V gene's germline CDR1 is MGHRA and CDR2 YSYEKL. The CDR3 totals 16 residues. Trimming took 0 bases from V and 8 from J, leaving 17 bases between them. CDR3 DNA: TGCGCCAGCAGCCAAGAGGGTGGGCGGGGTCGGGATGAGCAGTTCTTC. Translation gives CASSQEGGRGRDEQFF.

The gene calls are TRBV4-1 and TRBJ1-4; D is ambiguous. The CDR3 covers 12 residues. Germline V gives CDR1 MGHRA, CDR2 YSYEKL. Trimming removed 0 bases from V and 8 bases from J, with 4 bases in between. The CDR3: CASSQDQEKLFF. CDR3 coding DNA: TGCGCCAGCAGCCAAGACCAGGAAAAACTGTTTTTT.

The chain employs TRBV4-1 and TRBJ1-2, with 8 bases fitting TRBD1. CDR1 is MGHRA, CDR2 YSYEKL, per germline. The CDR3 extends over 16 amino acids. After removal of 1 base from V and 5 bases from J, the junction contained 9 bases not matched to a gene. The CDR3 is CASSQGGQGWLYGYTF. The CDR3 DNA follows: TGCGCCAGCAGCCAAGGCGGACAGGGATGGTTGTATGGCTACACCTTC.